A selection of T cell receptor beta chains follows, all from one sample in a study of blood T cell repertoires in COVID-19. Libraries were prepared by immunoSEQ multiplex PCR; TCRdb keeps only in-frame clonotypes and omits some of them. The sample has 220,000 or so clones, approximately 84% seen once. Specimen: peripheral blood. The receptor source for this set is a woman aged 55-69 years with acute or convalescent COVID-19. Both conserved end residues are part of each CDR3. The order of the fields is V gene, D gene, J gene, clone size, CDR3 DNA, CDR3 protein. A D gene is named only where the DNA matches it firmly. A clone size is listed for some rows: how often the clone was seen (once, few, many), or a class if it is expanded.

V: TRBV2
D: NA
J: TRBJ1-2
size: NA
DNA: TGTGCCAGCAATCCGGGGAGCGGCTACACCTTC
CDR3: CASNPGSGYTF

V: TRBV4-1
D: NA
J: TRBJ1-1
size: NA
DNA: TGCGCCAGCAGCCGGGACTTTGAGAAAGCTTTCTTT
CDR3: CASSRDFEKAFF

V: TRBV6-1
D: TRBD1
J: TRBJ1-1
size: NA
DNA: TGTGCCAGCAGTGCCCAAAGAAGACAGGGTCTGAACACTGAAGCTTTCTTT
CDR3: CASSAQRRQGLNTEAFF

V: TRBV19
D: NA
J: TRBJ1-4
size: NA
DNA: TGTGCCAGTAGTATATTCAGGCATGAAAAACTGTTTTTT
CDR3: CASSIFRHEKLFF

V: TRBV5-5
D: NA
J: TRBJ2-1
size: NA
DNA: TGTGCCAGCGAGGGAAATGAGCAGTTCTTC
CDR3: CASEGNEQFF

V: TRBV4-2
D: NA
J: TRBJ1-1
size: NA
DNA: TGTGCCAGCAGCCAAGGTTTGGATATCGGGTGGGTCAACACTGAAGCTTTCTTT
CDR3: CASSQGLDIGWVNTEAFF

V: TRBV4-1
D: NA
J: TRBJ2-1
size: NA
DNA: TGCGCCAGCAGCGAGAGCGGAGGGCTCAACAATGAGCAGTTCTTC
CDR3: CASSESGGLNNEQFF

V: TRBV7-8
D: TRBD2
J: TRBJ2-1
size: few
DNA: TGTGCCAGCAGAAAGAGCGGGGGAGACTACAATGAGCAGTTCTTC
CDR3: CASRKSGGDYNEQFF

V: TRBV19
D: NA
J: TRBJ1-2
size: NA
DNA: TGTGCCAGTACCCGGGAGGGTTCTGGCTACACCTTC
CDR3: CASTREGSGYTF

V: TRBV19
D: NA
J: TRBJ1-1
size: NA
DNA: TGTGCCAGTAGTGGGTCACCCCCCTTGCGGGACACTGAAGCTTTCTTT
CDR3: CASSGSPPLRDTEAFF

V: TRBV14
D: NA
J: TRBJ2-1
size: once
DNA: TGTGCCAGCAGCCAGCTCGGAGGGGGCCCCTCCTACAATGAGCAGTTCTTC
CDR3: CASSQLGGGPSYNEQFF

V: TRBV7-3
D: TRBD2
J: TRBJ2-3
size: NA
DNA: TGTGCCAGCAGCGTTAGCGGGGGTTCTGATACGCAGTATTTT
CDR3: CASSVSGGSDTQYF

V: TRBV27
D: NA
J: TRBJ1-6
size: NA
DNA: TGTGCCAGCAGTTTTAGCTTAACGGGGACACCCCTCCACTTT
CDR3: CASSFSLTGTPLHF

V: TRBV11-3
D: TRBD1
J: TRBJ1-1
size: NA
DNA: TGTGCCAGCAGCAGCGGACAGGGGGTGAACGGGGTCACTGAAGCTTTCTTT
CDR3: CASSSGQGVNGVTEAFF

V: TRBV19
D: NA
J: TRBJ1-2
size: NA
DNA: TGTGCCAGTAGTCATCAGGCTTCTTATGGCTACACCTTC
CDR3: CASSHQASYGYTF

V: TRBV5-4
D: NA
J: TRBJ1-1
size: once
DNA: TGTGCCAGCAGCTCCGGGACAAGAGGCATGAACACTGAAGCTTTCTTT
CDR3: CASSSGTRGMNTEAFF

V: TRBV7-2
D: TRBD2
J: TRBJ2-7
size: NA
DNA: TGTGCCAGCAGCTTAGGGTCTAGCGGGGCCTACGAGCAGTACTTC
CDR3: CASSLGSSGAYEQYF

V: TRBV2
D: NA
J: TRBJ1-1
size: NA
DNA: TGTGCCAGCGGAGGGCAGGAGAACACTGAAGCTTTCTTT
CDR3: CASGGQENTEAFF

V: TRBV15
D: NA
J: TRBJ2-1
size: few
DNA: TGTGCCACCAGCAGACTACGGAATGAGCAGTTCTTC
CDR3: CATSRLRNEQFF

V: TRBV11-2
D: TRBD2
J: TRBJ2-3
size: NA
DNA: TGTGCCAGCAGCTTAGTAGGTAGCGGGGGGAGAATTGCGCAGTATTTT
CDR3: CASSLVGSGGRIAQYF

V: TRBV11-2
D: NA
J: TRBJ2-1
size: NA
DNA: TGTGCCAGCAGCCTGGAGACTCCTCAGACTTATGATGAGCAGTTCTTC
CDR3: CASSLETPQTYDEQFF

V: TRBV29-1
D: NA
J: TRBJ2-4
size: NA
DNA: TGCAGCGTTGAGGGACTCAACCTAGCCAAAAACATTCAGTACTTC
CDR3: CSVEGLNLAKNIQYF

V: TRBV6-5
D: NA
J: TRBJ1-6
size: NA
DNA: TGTGCCAGCAGTCAACAGAACAATTCACCCCTCCACTTT
CDR3: CASSQQNNSPLHF

V: TRBV18
D: TRBD1
J: TRBJ2-7
size: NA
DNA: TGTGCCAGCTCAACCGGGACAGGGGGTACCGAGCAGTACTTC
CDR3: CASSTGTGGTEQYF

V: TRBV7-9
D: NA
J: TRBJ1-1
size: NA
DNA: TGTGCCAGCAGTCCAAGCACGGGTACTGAAGCTTTCTTT
CDR3: CASSPSTGTEAFF